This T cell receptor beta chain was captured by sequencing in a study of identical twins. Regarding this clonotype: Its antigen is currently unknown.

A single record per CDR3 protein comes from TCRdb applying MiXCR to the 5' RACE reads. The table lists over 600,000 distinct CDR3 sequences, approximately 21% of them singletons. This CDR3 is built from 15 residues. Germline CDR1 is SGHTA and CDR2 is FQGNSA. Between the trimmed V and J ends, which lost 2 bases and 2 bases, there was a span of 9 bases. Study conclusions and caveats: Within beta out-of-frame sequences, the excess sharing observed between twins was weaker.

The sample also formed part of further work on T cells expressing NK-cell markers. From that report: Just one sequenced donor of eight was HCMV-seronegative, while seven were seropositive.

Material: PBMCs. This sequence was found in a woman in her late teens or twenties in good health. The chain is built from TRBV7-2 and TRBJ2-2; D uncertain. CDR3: CASSLNYRNTGELFF. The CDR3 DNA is TGTGCCAGCAGCTTAAACTACCGAAACACCGGGGAGCTGTTTTTT.